This T cell receptor (beta chain) was identified in a study of PD-L1 blockade in urothelial cancer. The germline gives CDR1 SNHLY, CDR2 FYNNEI. V shed 3 bases and J shed 4 bases, with 16 bases lying between them. The CDR3 runs to 16 residues. Measured with immunoSEQ multiplex PCR; TCRdb has only the in-frame clones, and not every one. The profile covers 54,000 or so clones, with approximately 84% appearing a single time and roughly 1.4% taken by the ten largest. This clone appeared a single time. Indicated time point: pretreatment peripheral blood. This chain uses TRBV2 with TRBJ1-3; D is uncertain. The sample was PBMCs, taken around atezolizumab (anti-PD-L1) treatment. The clonotype originates from a man between 50 and 59 years old with urothelial cancer. The CDR3 nucleotides read TGTGCCAGCAGTGACCCGTTTTCAGGTTCGGGAAACACCATATATTTT. This translates into CASSDPFSGSGNTIYF.